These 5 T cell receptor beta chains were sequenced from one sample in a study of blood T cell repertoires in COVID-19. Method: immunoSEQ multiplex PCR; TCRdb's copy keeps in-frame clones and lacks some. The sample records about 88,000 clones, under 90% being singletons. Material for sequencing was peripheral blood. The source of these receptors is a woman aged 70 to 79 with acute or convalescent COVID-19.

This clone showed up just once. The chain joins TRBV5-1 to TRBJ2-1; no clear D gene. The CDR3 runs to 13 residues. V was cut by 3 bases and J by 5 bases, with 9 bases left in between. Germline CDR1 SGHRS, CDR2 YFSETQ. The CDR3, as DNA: TGCGCCAGCAGCTCTCCGGTGGACAATGAGCAGTTCTTC. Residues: CASSSPVDNEQFF.

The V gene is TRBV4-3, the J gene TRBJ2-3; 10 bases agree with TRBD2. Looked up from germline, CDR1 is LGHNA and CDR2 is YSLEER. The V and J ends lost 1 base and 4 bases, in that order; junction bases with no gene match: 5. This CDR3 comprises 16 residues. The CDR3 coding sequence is TGCGCCAGCAGCCAAGGGGGACTAGCGATCGCAGATACGCAGTATTTT. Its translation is CASSQGGLAIADTQYF.

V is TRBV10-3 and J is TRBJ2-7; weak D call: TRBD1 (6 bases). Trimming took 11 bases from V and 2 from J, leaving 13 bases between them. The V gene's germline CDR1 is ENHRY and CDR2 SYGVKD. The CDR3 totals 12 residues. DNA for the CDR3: TGTGCCGTAAGGACAGACGCCTACGAGCAGTACGTC. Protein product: CAVRTDAYEQYV.

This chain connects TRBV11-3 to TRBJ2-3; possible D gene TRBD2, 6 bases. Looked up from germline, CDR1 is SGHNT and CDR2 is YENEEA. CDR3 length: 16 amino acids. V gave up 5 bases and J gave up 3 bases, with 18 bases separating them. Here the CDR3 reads CASSRGGGEGTDTQYF. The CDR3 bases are TGTGCCAGCAGCCGCGGCGGCGGGGAAGGGACAGATACGCAGTATTTT.

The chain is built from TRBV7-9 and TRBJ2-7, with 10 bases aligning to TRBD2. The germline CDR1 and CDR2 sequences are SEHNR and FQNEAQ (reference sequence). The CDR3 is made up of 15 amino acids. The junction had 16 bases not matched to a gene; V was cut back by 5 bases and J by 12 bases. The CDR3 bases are TGTGCCAGCAGCGCAGCCGCTAGCGGGGGCGGTTCGTGGTACGTC. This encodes CASSAAASGGGSWYV.